The rows below give T cell receptor beta chains drawn from one sample of a study of CD8+ T cells in alopecia areata. Generated by immunoSEQ multiplex PCR, the TCRdb table keeps only in-frame clones and is missing some. The table records some 160,000 clones, about 71% of them present only once. Sequenced material: CD4+ T cells sorted from blood, taken at week 4, from a patient treated with tofacitinib. These receptors all come from a human donor with alopecia areata. Both conserved end residues are part of each CDR3. D genes are given only for firm matches. A row's size may be missing; if present it is once, few, many or a size class.

V gene	D gene	CDR3 length	clone size	J gene	CDR3 DNA	CDR3 protein
TRBV30	NA	14	NA	TRBJ1-6	TGTGCCTGGAGCCTACAGGGCAACTGGTCACCCCTCCACTTT	CAWSLQGNWSPLHF
TRBV7-9	NA	15	NA	TRBJ1-2	TGCGCCAGCAGCCAAGATTGGACGGAGGTCTATGGCTACACCTTC	CASSQDWTEVYGYTF
TRBV19	TRBD1	14	NA	TRBJ1-5	TGTGCCAGTAGTTCCGGGACAGAGAATCAGCCCCAGCATTTT	CASSSGTENQPQHF
TRBV27	NA	15	few	TRBJ2-7	TGTGCCAGCAGTCCCCATAGGGGGATCTCCTACGAGCAGTACTTC	CASSPHRGISYEQYF
TRBV29-1	NA	13	NA	TRBJ2-3	TGCAGCGTTGGAGGCGACCGCACAGATACGCAGTATTTT	CSVGGDRTDTQYF
TRBV30	TRBD2	16	NA	TRBJ2-4	TGTGCCTGGAGGGCTATGGGAGGGCCCTACAAAAACATTCAGTACTTC	CAWRAMGGPYKNIQYF
TRBV2	NA	14	NA	TRBJ2-7	TGTGCCACCGGGTCACCCGGTGGCTCCTACGAGCAGTACTTC	CATGSPGGSYEQYF
TRBV27	NA	15	once	TRBJ1-6	TGTGCCAGCAGTTTTCCCCCGTACCTTAATTCACCCCTCCACTTT	CASSFPPYLNSPLHF
TRBV29-1	TRBD2	13	NA	TRBJ2-3	TGCAGCGTAACCCGGGGGGTCCGAGATACGCAGTATTTT	CSVTRGVRDTQYF
TRBV29-1	NA	10	NA	TRBJ2-5	TGCAGCGTTGACGGAGAGACCCAGTACTTC	CSVDGETQYF
TRBV30	NA	11	few	TRBJ1-1	TGTGCCTGGAGCCCTAATCGTGAAGCTTTCTTT	CAWSPNREAFF
TRBV7-2	NA	15	few	TRBJ1-4	TGTGCCAGCAGCCCGAGGGGGACCGGGACCGGAAAACTGTTTTTT	CASSPRGTGTGKLFF
TRBV5-6	NA	16	NA	TRBJ2-7	TGTGCCAGCAGCTTCTTCGTTGAAAGCCTTACCTACGAGCAGTACTTC	CASSFFVESLTYEQYF
TRBV30	NA	12	few	TRBJ2-7	TGTGCCTGGCGAGGAGGGGCCTACGAGCAGTACTTC	CAWRGGAYEQYF
TRBV29-1	NA	12	NA	TRBJ2-2	TGCAGCGTTGAACCGAACACCGGGGAGCTGTTTTTT	CSVEPNTGELFF
TRBV7-8	NA	13	NA	TRBJ1-5	TGTGCCAGCAGGAAGACAGGCAATCAGCCCCAGCATTTT	CASRKTGNQPQHF
TRBV2	NA	11	once	TRBJ2-5	TGTGCCAGCACTTTCGGGGAGACCCAGTACTTC	CASTFGETQYF
TRBV6-6	NA	13	NA	TRBJ1-1	TGTGCCAGCAGTTACACCCGGGACGGTGAAGCTTTCTTT	CASSYTRDGEAFF
TRBV4-1	NA	14	NA	TRBJ1-5	TGTGCCAGCAGCCAAGTCAGGGGAAGGGGGCCCCAGCATTTT	CASSQVRGRGPQHF
TRBV18	NA	16	NA	TRBJ1-1	TGTGCCAGCTCACCAAATAGTGAGCGTATGAACACTGAAGCTTTCTTT	CASSPNSERMNTEAFF
TRBV30	NA	12	NA	TRBJ2-7	TGTGCCTGGAACTCAATCTTTGGTGAGCAGTACTTC	CAWNSIFGEQYF
TRBV5-6	NA	12	once	TRBJ2-2	TGTGCCAGCAGCCCCGAGGCCGGGGAGCTGTTTTTT	CASSPEAGELFF
TRBV30	NA	14	NA	TRBJ1-6	TGTGCCTGGGGGGGGAGCTCCTATAATTCACCCCTCCACTTT	CAWGGSSYNSPLHF
TRBV9	NA	15	NA	TRBJ2-3	TGTGCCAGCAGCGTAGAGGGGTTCCACACAGATACGCAGTATTTT	CASSVEGFHTDTQYF
TRBV5-1	NA	17	few	TRBJ2-6	TGCGCCAGCAGCTTGGCCGGAGGGGGCTCTGGGGCCAACGTCCTGACTTTC	CASSLAGGGSGANVLTF
TRBV30	NA	14	NA	TRBJ2-1	TGTGCCTGGAGTCGGGCGGGGGCGTACAATGAGCAGTTCTTC	CAWSRAGAYNEQFF
TRBV19	TRBD1	14	NA	TRBJ1-5	TGTGCCAGTAGTGTCGACAGGGCCCATCAGCCCCAGCATTTT	CASSVDRAHQPQHF
TRBV7-2	NA	15	NA	TRBJ1-6	TGTGCCAGCAGCTTCTTGGGGGGTGGTAATTCACCCCTCCACTTT	CASSFLGGGNSPLHF
TRBV29-1	NA	16	NA	TRBJ2-5	TGCAGCGTACCTAGGGGGGCAGGCGGATCTCAGGAGACCCAGTACTTC	CSVPRGAGGSQETQYF
TRBV14	TRBD1	17	NA	TRBJ1-1	TGTGCCAGCAGCTTAAGACAGGGATACTCCATGAACACTGAAGCTTTCTTT	CASSLRQGYSMNTEAFF
TRBV2	NA	13	NA	TRBJ2-5	TGTGCCAGCAGTGGGTGGAGGGGAGAGACCCAGTACTTC	CASSGWRGETQYF
TRBV29-1	NA	21	few	TRBJ1-2	TGCAGCGCACCCTCCCCGACGGCCCCACGCGCAGGGGAGGTGGGGCACTATGGCTACACCTTC	CSAPSPTAPRAGEVGHYGYTF
TRBV27	NA	15	NA	TRBJ1-2	TGTGCCAGCAGTTTACGTGACGGCCCAGTGCTGGGCTACACCTTC	CASSLRDGPVLGYTF
TRBV2	NA	12	NA	TRBJ1-2	TGTGCCAGCAGTGAAGCGGTCCCGGGCTACACCTTC	CASSEAVPGYTF
TRBV23-1	TRBD1	17	NA	TRBJ2-4	TGCGCCAGCAGTCAATCGGACAGGGGGCTAGCCAAAAACATTCAGTACTTC	CASSQSDRGLAKNIQYF
TRBV5-1	NA	16	NA	TRBJ1-2	TGCGCCAGCAGCTTGAGTGGCGGGGCCGCGAACTATGGCTACACCTTC	CASSLSGGAANYGYTF
TRBV4-3	TRBD2	14	NA	TRBJ2-1	TGCGCCAGCTCACCCGGCGGGAGGGGACATGAGCAGTTCTTC	CASSPGGRGHEQFF
TRBV25-1	NA	15	once	TRBJ1-2	TGTGCCAGCAGTCCCCGGGGGGGGCCTAACTATGGCTACACCTTC	CASSPRGGPNYGYTF
TRBV29-1	TRBD1	13	NA	TRBJ2-5	TGCAGCGTGGCAATGGGACAGGGAGAGACCCAGTACTTC	CSVAMGQGETQYF
TRBV19	NA	13	NA	TRBJ1-5	TGTGCCAGTAGGCGGGCCTTGGACAGTCCCCAGCATTTT	CASRRALDSPQHF
TRBV29-1	NA	13	NA	TRBJ1-3	TGCAGCGTTCGGGTGAGCTCTGGAAACACCATATATTTT	CSVRVSSGNTIYF
TRBV7-3	NA	14	medium-sized	TRBJ2-1	TGTGCCAGCAGCCAAAACCTTCAGGGTGATGAGCAGTTCTTC	CASSQNLQGDEQFF
TRBV29-1	NA	14	NA	TRBJ2-2	TGCAGCATAGGGCGGGGGCAGAACACCGGGGAGCTGTTTTTT	CSIGRGQNTGELFF
TRBV27	NA	14	NA	TRBJ1-2	TGTGCCAGCAGCCCTTCGGGACGGTTATATGGCTACACCTTC	CASSPSGRLYGYTF
TRBV6-5	NA	13	once	TRBJ1-1	TGTGCCAGCAGTTACTCTAGGAACACTGAAGCTTTCTTT	CASSYSRNTEAFF
TRBV30	TRBD1	13	NA	TRBJ2-1	TGTGCCTGGAGTCCAGGGGGATACAATGAGCAGTTCTTC	CAWSPGGYNEQFF
TRBV29-1	NA	18	NA	TRBJ2-7	TGCAGCGTTGCCCCAGTGTCTTTTGGGGGGCAAAGGGGCTACGAGCAGTACTTC	CSVAPVSFGGQRGYEQYF
TRBV19	NA	13	NA	TRBJ1-2	TGTGCCAGTAGCGATCAGAGAAACTATGGCTACACCTTC	CASSDQRNYGYTF
TRBV29-1	NA	13	NA	TRBJ2-5	TGCAGCGTTGAGTCGAGGGGGGGAGAGACCCAGTACTTC	CSVESRGGETQYF
TRBV29-1	TRBD2	13	NA	TRBJ2-5	TGCAGCTTTACTAGCGGGGGGAGAGAGACCCAGTACTTC	CSFTSGGRETQYF
TRBV6-5	TRBD1	15	few	TRBJ2-4	TGTGCCAGCAGCAGGGACAGGTCTGGGCCAAGTGCACAGTACTTC	CASSRDRSGPSAQYF
TRBV2	TRBD1	17	NA	TRBJ1-1	TGTGCCAGCAGTGCACGGGACAGGGTTGCGTGGAACACTGAAGCTTTCTTT	CASSARDRVAWNTEAFF
TRBV30	NA	13	NA	TRBJ1-5	TGTGCCTGGAGTGAGTCAGGGGTACAGCCCCAGCATTTT	CAWSESGVQPQHF
TRBV4-3	TRBD2	16	NA	TRBJ2-5	TGCGCCAGCAGCCAAACCCTAGCGGGGGGGAGAGAGACCCAGTACTTC	CASSQTLAGGRETQYF